The entry that follows covers one T cell receptor (beta chain) sequence. Its antigen is unknown. As for time point: neoterminal ileum biopsy at postoperative endoscopy, about 6 months after surgery. The assay was immunoSEQ multiplex PCR, and TCRdb's table has in-frame clones only and misses some. The sample has about 62,000 clones, 85% to 90% seen once. Germline lookup yields CDR1 MNHEY and CDR2 SMNVEV (reference sequence). The ends were cut back, 3 bases at V and 1 base at J, with 6 bases in the middle. CDR3 size: 13 residues. The data were taken from a study of T cell repertoires in ileal Crohn's disease. General study results and limits: Compared with non-smokers, active smokers at surgery showed more clonal expansions.

The clonotype originates from an adult with Crohn's disease. Specimen: ileal tissue. This sequence joins TRBV27 and TRBJ1-1; D is undetermined. CDR3 DNA sequence: TGTGCCAGCAGTTTTTCCGGGAACACTGAAGCTTTCTTT. Translated, it gives CASSFSGNTEAFF.